Each of the 4 T cell receptor beta chains below was sequenced from the same sample in a study of blood T cell repertoires in COVID-19. Sequencing was performed with immunoSEQ multiplex PCR; in TCRdb, only in-frame clones are kept and a portion is missing. This repertoire shows 200,000 to 250,000 clones, 70% to 85% found once; its top ten account for 1.8%. Sequencing used PBMCs or T cells enriched from blood (not recorded which). The receptors originated from a man in his sixties who had recovered from COVID-19.

This chain links TRBV10-3 with TRBJ2-6; 9 nucleotides agree with TRBD2. The V gene's germline CDR1 is ENHRY and CDR2 SYGVKD. The V and J ends lost 4 bases and 2 bases, in that order; junction bases with no gene match: 3. This CDR3 region has 16 residues. The CDR3 DNA is TGTGCCATCAGTGGCGGGGGGGCCACTGGGGCCAACGTCCTGACTTTC. Its translation: CAISGGGATGANVLTF.

This clone is a singleton in its sample. The CDR3 loop reads CASSPEPGTNEKLFF. In nucleotides, the CDR3 is TGTGCCAGCAGTCCAGAGCCCGGGACAAACGAAAAACTGTTTTTT. The chain joins TRBV6-5 to TRBJ1-4, with TRBD1 as a possible D gene (6 bases). The germline V gene has CDR1 MNHEY and CDR2 SVGAGI. V was clipped by 5 bases and J by 8 bases, with 18 bases between them. The CDR3 is made up of 15 amino acids.

This sequence joins TRBV30 and TRBJ1-2; 7 bases align to TRBD1. With 3 bases clipped from V and 5 bases from J, the junction kept 9 bases outside the gene matches. This CDR3 spans 14 amino acids. Germline CDR1 is GTSNPN and CDR2 is SVGIG (reference sequence). The CDR3 reads CAWSETGIGYGYTF. In DNA, the CDR3 is TGTGCCTGGAGCGAGACAGGGATAGGGTATGGCTACACCTTC.

The chain has TRBV7-9 and TRBJ2-4; weak D call: TRBD1 (6 bases). From germline, CDR1 is SEHNR and CDR2 FQNEAQ (reference sequence). V dropped 0 bases and J dropped 9 bases, with 15 bases sitting between them. The CDR3 is 15 residues long. The DNA of the CDR3 is TGTGCCAGCAGCTTAGCCGGACAGAGGTCAGGCATTCAGTACTTC. It codes for CASSLAGQRSGIQYF.